The source of this T cell receptor (beta chain) is a study of blood T cell repertoires in COVID-19. Overall study: PBMCs, B-cell-depleted T cells, or T cells provided the cDNA or gDNA that made up the material.

In the study's own analysis: Amplification of reference gene primers provided the estimated nucleated cell counts. The method was immunoSEQ multiplex PCR; TCRdb's version includes in-frame clones alone and lacks a portion of them. V and J calls and clone size are given by that table; D and trimming were obtained from the DNA. The table has about 130,000 clones, around 87% seen once. A remark on this clone: Other nucleotide sequences from this sample produce the same CDR3.

The V end lost 5 bases, the J end lost 2 bases, and 9 bases lay between the germline ends. The V gene's germline CDR1 is MNHEY and CDR2 SVGAGI. There are 13 residues in the CDR3. The chain recombines TRBV6-5 with TRBJ1-1; TRBD1 might be the D (5 bases). The sample consisted of peripheral blood. This TCR was sampled from a woman in her fifties or sixties with acute or convalescent COVID-19. The CDR3 is CASSPTVNTEAFF. As DNA, the CDR3 is TGTGCCAGCAGTCCGACAGTCAACACTGAAGCTTTCTTT.